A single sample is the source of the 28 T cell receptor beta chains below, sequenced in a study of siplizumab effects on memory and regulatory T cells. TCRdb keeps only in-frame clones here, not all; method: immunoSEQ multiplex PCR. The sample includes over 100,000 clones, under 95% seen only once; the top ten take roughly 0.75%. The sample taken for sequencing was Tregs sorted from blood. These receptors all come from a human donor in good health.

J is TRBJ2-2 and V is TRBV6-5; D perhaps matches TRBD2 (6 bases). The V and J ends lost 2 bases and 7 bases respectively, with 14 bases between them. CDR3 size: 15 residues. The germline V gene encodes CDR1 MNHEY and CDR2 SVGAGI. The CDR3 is CASSYTGGLRGELFF. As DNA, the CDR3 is TGTGCCAGCAGTTACACCGGGGGTTTACGCGGGGAGCTGTTTTTT.

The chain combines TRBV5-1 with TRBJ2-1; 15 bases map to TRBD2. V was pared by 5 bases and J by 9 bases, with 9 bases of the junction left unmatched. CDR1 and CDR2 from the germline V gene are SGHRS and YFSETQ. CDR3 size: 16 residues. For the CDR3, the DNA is TGCGCCAGCAGTCTTCCGGGACTAGCGGGGGGAAGTGAGCAGTTCTTC. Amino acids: CASSLPGLAGGSEQFF.

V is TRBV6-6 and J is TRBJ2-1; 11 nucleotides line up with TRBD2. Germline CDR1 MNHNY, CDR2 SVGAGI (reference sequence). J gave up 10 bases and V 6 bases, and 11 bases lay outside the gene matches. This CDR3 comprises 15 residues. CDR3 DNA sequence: TGTGCCAGCAGGGAACCACTAGCGGGGGAGACAGAGCAGTTCTTC. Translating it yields CASREPLAGETEQFF.

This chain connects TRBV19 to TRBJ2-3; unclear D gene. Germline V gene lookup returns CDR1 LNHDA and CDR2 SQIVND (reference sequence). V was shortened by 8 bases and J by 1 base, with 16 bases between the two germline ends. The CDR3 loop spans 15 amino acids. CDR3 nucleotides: TGTGCCAGTCGATCACCGACACCAGGCACAGATACGCAGTATTTT. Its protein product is CASRSPTPGTDTQYF.

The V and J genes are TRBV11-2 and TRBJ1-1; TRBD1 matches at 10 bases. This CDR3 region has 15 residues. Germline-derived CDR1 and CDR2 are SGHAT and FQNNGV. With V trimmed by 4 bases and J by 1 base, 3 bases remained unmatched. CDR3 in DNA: TGTGCCAGCAGCTGGCGGGACAGGGGGAACACTGAAGCTTTCTTT. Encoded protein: CASSWRDRGNTEAFF.

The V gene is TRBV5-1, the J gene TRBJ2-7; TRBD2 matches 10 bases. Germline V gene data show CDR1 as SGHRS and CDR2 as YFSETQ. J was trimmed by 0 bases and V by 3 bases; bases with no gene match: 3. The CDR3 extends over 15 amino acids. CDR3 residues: CASSYGTSVSYEQYF. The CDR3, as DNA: TGCGCCAGCAGCTATGGGACTAGCGTCTCCTACGAGCAGTACTTC.

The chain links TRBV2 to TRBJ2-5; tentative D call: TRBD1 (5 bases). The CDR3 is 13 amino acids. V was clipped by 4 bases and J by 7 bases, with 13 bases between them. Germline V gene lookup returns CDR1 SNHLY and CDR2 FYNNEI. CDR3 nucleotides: TGTGCCAGCAGTGCGTTACCCCAGGGGACCCAGTACTTC. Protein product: CASSALPQGTQYF.

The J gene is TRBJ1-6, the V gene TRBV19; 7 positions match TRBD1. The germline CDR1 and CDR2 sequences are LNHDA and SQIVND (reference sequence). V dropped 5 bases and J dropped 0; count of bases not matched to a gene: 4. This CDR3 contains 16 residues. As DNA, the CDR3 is TGTGCCAGTAGTTTACAGGGGAGCTCCTATAATTCACCCCTCCACTTT. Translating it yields CASSLQGSSYNSPLHF.

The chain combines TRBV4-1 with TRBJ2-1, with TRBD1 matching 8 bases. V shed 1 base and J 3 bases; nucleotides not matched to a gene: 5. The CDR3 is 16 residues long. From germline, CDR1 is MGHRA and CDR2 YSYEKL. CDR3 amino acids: CASSQVRGQGYNEQFF. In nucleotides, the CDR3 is TGCGCCAGCAGCCAAGTTAGAGGACAGGGCTACAATGAGCAGTTCTTC.

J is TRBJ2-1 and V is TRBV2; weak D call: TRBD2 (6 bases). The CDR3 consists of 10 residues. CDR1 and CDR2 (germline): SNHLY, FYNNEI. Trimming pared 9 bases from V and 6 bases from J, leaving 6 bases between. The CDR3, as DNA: TGTGCCAGGGGAGGCAATGAGCAGTTCTTC. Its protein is CARGGNEQFF.

In DNA, the CDR3 is TGCGCCAGCAGCACCTCGGCCCCCCGCCGGGCTAAACACTACAATGAGCAGTTCTTC. As protein: CASSTSAPRRAKHYNEQFF. The chain joins TRBV5-1 to TRBJ2-1; D is undetermined. V lost 4 bases, J lost 3 bases, and 26 bases lay in between. The germline CDR1 and CDR2 sequences are SGHRS and YFSETQ. The CDR3 consists of 19 residues.

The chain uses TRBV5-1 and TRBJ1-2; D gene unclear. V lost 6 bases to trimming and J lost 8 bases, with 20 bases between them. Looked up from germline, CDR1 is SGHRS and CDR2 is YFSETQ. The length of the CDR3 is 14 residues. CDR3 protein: CASNRAGYMGGYTF. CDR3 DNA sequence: TGCGCCAGCAATAGAGCTGGTTATATGGGAGGCTACACCTTC.

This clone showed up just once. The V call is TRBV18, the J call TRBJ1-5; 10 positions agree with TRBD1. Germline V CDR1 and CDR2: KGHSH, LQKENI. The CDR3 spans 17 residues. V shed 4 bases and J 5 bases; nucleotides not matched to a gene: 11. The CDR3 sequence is CASSRTGTGDGDQPQHF. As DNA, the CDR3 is TGTGCCAGCTCACGTACCGGGACAGGGGACGGCGATCAGCCCCAGCATTTT. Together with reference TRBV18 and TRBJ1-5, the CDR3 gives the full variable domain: NAGVMQNPRHLVRRRGQEARLRCSPMKGHSHVYWYRQLPEEGLKFMVYLQKENIIDESGMPKERFSAEFPKEGPSILRIQQVVRGDSAAYFCASSRTGTGDGDQPQHFGDGTRLSIL.

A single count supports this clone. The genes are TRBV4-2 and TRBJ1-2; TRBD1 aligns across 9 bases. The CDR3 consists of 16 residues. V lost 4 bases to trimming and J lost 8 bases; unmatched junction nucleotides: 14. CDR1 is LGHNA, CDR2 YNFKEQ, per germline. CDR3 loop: CASSPLQGATATGYTF. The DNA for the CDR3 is TGTGCCAGCAGCCCTTTACAGGGGGCAACGGCAACCGGCTACACCTTC.

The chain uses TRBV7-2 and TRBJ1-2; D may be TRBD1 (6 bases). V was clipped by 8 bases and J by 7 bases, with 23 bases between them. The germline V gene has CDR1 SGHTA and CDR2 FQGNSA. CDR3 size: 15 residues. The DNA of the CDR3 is TGTGCCAGCCGACCTCTGGGGGGGGCAGGACGTGGCTACACCTTC. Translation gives CASRPLGGAGRGYTF. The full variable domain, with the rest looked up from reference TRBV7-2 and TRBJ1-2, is GAGVSQSPSNKVTEKGKDVELRCDPISGHTALYWYRQSLGQGLEFLIYFQGNSAPDKSGLPSDRFSAERTGGSVSTLTIQRTQQEDSAVYLCASRPLGGAGRGYTFGSGTRLTVV.

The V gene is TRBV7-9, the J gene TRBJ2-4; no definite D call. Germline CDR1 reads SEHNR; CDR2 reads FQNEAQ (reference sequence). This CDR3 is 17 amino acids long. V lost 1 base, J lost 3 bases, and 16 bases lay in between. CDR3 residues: CASSLEWPGPYKNIQYF. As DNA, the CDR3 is TGTGCCAGCAGCTTAGAGTGGCCGGGCCCTTACAAAAACATTCAGTACTTC.

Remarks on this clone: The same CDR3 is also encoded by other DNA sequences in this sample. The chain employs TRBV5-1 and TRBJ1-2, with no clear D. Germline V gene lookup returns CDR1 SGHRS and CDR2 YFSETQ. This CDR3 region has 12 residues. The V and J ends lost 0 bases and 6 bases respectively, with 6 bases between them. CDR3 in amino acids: CASSLAGDGYTF. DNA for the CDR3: TGCGCCAGCAGCTTGGCCGGGGATGGCTACACCTTC. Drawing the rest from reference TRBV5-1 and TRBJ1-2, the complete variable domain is KAGVTQTPRYLIKTRGQQVTLSCSPISGHRSVSWYQQTPGQGLQFLFEYFSETQRNKGNFPGRFSGRQFSNSRSEMNVSTLELGDSALYLCASSLAGDGYTFGSGTRLTVV.

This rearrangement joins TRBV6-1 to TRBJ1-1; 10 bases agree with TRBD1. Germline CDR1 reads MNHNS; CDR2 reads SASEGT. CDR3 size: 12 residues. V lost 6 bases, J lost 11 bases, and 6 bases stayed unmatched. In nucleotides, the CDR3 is TGTGCCAGCAGACGACAGGGGGCGTCGGCTTTCTTT. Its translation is CASRRQGASAFF.

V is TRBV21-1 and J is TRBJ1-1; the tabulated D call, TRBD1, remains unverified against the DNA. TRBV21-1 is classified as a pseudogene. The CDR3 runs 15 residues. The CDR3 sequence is CASRAEDRRNTEAFF. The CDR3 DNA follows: TGTGCCAGCAGGGCTGAGGACAGGAGGAACACTGAAGCTTTCTTT.

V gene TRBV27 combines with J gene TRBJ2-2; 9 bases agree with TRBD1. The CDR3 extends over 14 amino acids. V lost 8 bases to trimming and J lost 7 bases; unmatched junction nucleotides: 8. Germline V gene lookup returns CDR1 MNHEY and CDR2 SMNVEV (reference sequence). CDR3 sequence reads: CASSGTGRNGELFF. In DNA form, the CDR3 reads TGTGCCAGCTCCGGGACAGGGCGAAACGGGGAGCTGTTTTTT.

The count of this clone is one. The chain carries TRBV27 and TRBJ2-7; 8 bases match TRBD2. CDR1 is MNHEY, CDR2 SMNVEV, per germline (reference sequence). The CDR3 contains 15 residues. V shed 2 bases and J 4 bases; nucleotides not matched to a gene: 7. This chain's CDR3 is CASSLSGRGEYEQYF. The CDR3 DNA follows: TGTGCCAGCAGTTTAAGCGGGAGAGGAGAGTACGAGCAGTACTTC.

In nucleotides, the CDR3 is TGTGCCAGCAGCCAAGATGCGGTGAGCGCTTTCTTT. It translates to CASSQDAVSAFF. The V gene is TRBV4-2, the J gene TRBJ1-1; D call uncertain. The CDR3 is made up of 12 amino acids. V lost 0 bases, J lost 11 bases, and 10 bases lay in between. CDR1 LGHNA and CDR2 YNFKEQ come from the germline V gene.

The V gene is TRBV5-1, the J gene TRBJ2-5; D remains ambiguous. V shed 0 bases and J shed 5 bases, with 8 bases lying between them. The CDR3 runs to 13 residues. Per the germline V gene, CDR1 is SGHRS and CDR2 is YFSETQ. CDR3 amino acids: CASSLASGETQYF. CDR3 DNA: TGCGCCAGCAGCTTGGCTTCCGGGGAGACCCAGTACTTC.

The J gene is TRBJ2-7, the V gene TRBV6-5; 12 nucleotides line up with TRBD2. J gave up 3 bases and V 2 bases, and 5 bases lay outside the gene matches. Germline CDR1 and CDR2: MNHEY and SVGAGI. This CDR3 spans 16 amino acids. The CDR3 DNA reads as TGTGCCAGCAGTTACACCGGGACTAGCGGGTTCTACGAGCAGTACTTC. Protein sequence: CASSYTGTSGFYEQYF.

CDR3 sequence: CASSQGAGSYQETQYF. CDR3 DNA sequence: TGTGCCAGCAGCCAAGGGGCAGGGTCTTATCAAGAGACCCAGTACTTC. J is TRBJ2-5 and V is TRBV14; TRBD1 is a possible D gene (5 bases). In germline, CDR1 is SGHDN, CDR2 FVKESK. CDR3 size: 16 residues. The V end was cut by 1 base, the J end by 2 bases, with 14 bases between.

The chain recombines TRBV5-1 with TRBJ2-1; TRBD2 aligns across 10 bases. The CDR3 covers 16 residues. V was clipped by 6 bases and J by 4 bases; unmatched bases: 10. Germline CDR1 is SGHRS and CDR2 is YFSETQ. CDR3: CASTPSTSGNYNEQFF. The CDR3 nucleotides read TGCGCCAGCACCCCTTCAACTAGCGGGAATTACAATGAGCAGTTCTTC.

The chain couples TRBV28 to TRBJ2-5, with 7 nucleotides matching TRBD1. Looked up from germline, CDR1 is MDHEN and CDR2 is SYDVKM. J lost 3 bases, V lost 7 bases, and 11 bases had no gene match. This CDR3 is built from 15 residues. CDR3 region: CASNSWGTVEETQYF. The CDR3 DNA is TGTGCCAGCAACTCTTGGGGGACAGTCGAAGAGACCCAGTACTTC.

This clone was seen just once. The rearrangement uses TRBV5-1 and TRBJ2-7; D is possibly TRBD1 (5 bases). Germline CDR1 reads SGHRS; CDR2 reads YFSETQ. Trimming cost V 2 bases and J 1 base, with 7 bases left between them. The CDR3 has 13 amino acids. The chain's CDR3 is CASSFTGSYEQYF. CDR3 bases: TGCGCCAGCAGCTTTACAGGTTCCTACGAGCAGTACTTC.